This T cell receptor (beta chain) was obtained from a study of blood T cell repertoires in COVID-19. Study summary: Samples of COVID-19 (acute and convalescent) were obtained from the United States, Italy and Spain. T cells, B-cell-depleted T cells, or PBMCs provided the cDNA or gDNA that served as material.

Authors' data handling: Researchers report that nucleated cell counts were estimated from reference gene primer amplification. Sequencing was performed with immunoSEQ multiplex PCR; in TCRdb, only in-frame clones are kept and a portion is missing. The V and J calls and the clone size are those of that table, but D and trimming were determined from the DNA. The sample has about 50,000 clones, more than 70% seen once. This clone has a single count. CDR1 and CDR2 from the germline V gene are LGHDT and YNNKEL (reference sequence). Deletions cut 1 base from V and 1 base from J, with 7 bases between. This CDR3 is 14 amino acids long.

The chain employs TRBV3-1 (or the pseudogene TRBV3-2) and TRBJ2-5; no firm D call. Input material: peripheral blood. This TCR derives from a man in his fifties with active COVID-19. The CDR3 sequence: CASSQGVGQETQYF. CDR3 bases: TGTGCCAGCAGCCAAGGCGTTGGCCAAGAGACCCAGTACTTC.